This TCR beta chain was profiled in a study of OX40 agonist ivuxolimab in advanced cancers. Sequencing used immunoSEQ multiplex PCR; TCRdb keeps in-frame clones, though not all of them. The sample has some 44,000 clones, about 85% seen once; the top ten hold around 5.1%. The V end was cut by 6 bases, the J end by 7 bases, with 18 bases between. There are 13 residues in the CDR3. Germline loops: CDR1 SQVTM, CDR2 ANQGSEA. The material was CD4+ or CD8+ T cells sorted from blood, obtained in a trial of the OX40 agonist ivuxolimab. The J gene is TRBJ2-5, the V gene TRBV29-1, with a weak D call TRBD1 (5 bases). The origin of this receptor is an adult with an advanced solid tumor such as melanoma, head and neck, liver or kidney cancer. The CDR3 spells CSVGHLPQGTQYF. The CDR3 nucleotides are TGCAGCGTAGGACATCTCCCTCAGGGGACCCAGTACTTC.